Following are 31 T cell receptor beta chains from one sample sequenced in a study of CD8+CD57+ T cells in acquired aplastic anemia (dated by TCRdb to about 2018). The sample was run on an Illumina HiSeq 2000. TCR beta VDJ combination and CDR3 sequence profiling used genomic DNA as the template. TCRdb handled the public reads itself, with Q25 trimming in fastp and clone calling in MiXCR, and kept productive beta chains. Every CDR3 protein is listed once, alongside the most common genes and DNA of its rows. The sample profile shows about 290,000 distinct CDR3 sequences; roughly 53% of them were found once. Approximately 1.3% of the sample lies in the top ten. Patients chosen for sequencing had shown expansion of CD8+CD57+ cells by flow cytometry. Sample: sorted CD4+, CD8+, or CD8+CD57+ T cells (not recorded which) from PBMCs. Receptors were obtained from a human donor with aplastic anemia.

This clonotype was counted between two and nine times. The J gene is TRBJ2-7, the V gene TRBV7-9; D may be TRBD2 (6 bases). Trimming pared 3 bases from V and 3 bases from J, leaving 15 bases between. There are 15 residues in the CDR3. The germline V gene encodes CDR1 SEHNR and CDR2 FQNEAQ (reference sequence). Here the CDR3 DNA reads TGTGCCAGCAGCTTCGTTGTAGGCGGGGACTACGAGCAGTACTTC. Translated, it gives CASSFVVGGDYEQYF. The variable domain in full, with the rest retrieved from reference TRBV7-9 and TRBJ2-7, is DTGVSQNPRHKITKRGQNVTFRCDPISEHNRLYWYRQTLGQGPEFLTYFQNEAQLEKSRLLSDRFSAERPKGSFSTLEIQRTEQGDSAMYLCASSFVVGGDYEQYFGPGTRLTVT.

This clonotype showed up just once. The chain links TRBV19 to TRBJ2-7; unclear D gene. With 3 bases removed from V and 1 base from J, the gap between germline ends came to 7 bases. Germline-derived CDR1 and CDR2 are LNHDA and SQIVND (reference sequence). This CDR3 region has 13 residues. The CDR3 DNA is TGTGCCAGTAGTATCGCCGTATCCTACGAGCAGTACTTC. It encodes CASSIAVSYEQYF.

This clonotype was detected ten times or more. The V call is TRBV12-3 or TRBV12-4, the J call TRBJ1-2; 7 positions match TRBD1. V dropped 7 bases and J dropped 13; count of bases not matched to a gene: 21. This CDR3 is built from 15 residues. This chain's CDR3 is CASKTSTSTGPGGTF. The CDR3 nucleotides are TGTGCCAGCAAGACCTCAACATCGACAGGGCCAGGGGGCACCTTC.

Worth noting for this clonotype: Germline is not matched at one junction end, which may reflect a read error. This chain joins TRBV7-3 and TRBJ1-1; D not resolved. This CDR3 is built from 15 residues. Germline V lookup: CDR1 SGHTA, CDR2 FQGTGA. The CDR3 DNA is TGCGCCCAAGTAAAGGAAAATCCACAATTCACTGAAGCTTTCTTT. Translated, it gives CAQVKENPQFTEAFF.

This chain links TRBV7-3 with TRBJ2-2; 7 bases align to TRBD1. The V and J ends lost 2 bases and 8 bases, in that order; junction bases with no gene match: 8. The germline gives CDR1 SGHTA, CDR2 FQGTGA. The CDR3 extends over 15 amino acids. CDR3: CASSLAWTGEGELFF. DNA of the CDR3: TGTGCCAGCAGCTTAGCCTGGACAGGAGAGGGGGAGCTGTTTTTT.

Written as DNA, the CDR3 is TGTGCCAGCAGTTCGGGGGGGGCCCGTGAGCAGTTCTTC. Translated: CASSSGGAREQFF. This chain links TRBV7-8 with TRBJ2-1; TRBD2 agrees at 8 bases. V lost 6 bases, J lost 9 bases, and 7 bases stayed unmatched. Per the germline V gene, CDR1 is SGHVS and CDR2 is FQNEAQ. The CDR3 consists of 13 residues.

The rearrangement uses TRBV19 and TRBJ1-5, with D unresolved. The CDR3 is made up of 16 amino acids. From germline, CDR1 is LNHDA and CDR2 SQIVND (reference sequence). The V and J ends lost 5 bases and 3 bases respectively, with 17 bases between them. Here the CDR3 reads CASSARTGKDNQPQHF. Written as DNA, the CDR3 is TGTGCCAGTAGTGCCCGGACTGGAAAGGACAATCAGCCCCAGCATTTT.

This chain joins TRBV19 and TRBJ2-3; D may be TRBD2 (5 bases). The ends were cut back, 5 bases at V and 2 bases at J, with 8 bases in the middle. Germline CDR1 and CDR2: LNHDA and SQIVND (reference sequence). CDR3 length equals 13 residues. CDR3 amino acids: CASSFGVTDTQYF. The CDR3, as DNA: TGTGCCAGTAGTTTCGGGGTCACAGATACGCAGTATTTT.

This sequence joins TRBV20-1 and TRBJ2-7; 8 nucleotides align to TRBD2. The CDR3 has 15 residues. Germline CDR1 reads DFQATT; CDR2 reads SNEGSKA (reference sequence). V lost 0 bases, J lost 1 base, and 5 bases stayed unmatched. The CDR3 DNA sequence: TGCAGTGCTAGAGAGGCTAGCGGGCCTTCCTACGAGCAGTACTTC. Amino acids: CSAREASGPSYEQYF.

The CDR3 protein is CASSQDERDGSPLHF. The CDR3 DNA is TGTGCCAGCAGCCAAGACGAGAGGGATGGATCACCCCTCCACTTT. This chain links TRBV9 with TRBJ1-6; no clear D gene. The CDR3 sequence is 15 residues long. V was cut by 4 bases and J by 10 bases, with 18 bases left in between. Germline V gives CDR1 SGDLS, CDR2 YYNGEE.

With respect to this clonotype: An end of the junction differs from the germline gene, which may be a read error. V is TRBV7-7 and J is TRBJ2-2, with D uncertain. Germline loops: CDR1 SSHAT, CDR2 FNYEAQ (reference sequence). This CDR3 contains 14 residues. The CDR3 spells CASSLAFNGGELFF. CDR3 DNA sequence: TGTGCTAGCAGCTTGGCCTTTAATGGCGGGGAGCTGTTTTTT.

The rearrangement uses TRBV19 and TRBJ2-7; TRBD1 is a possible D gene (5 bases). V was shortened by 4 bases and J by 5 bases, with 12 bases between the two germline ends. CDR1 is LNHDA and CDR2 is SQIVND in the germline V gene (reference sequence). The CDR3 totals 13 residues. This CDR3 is CASSKGEWHEQYF. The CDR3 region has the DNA TGTGCCAGTAGTAAAGGGGAATGGCACGAGCAGTACTTC.

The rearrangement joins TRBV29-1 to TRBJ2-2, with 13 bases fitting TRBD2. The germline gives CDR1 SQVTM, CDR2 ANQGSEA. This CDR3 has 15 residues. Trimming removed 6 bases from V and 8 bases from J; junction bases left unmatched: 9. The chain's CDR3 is CSVPGTSGTGGELFF. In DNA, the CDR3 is TGCAGCGTGCCCGGGACTAGCGGGACGGGGGGGGAGCTGTTTTTT.

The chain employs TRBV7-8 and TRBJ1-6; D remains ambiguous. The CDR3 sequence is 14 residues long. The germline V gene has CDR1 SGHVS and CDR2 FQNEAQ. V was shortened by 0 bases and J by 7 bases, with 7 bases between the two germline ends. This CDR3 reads CASSLAGVNSPLHF. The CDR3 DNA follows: TGTGCCAGCAGCTTAGCTGGGGTAAATTCACCCCTCCACTTT.

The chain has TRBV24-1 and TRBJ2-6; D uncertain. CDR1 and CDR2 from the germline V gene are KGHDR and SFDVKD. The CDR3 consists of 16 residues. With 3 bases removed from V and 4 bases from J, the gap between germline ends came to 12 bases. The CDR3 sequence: CATSDPNGLGANVLTF. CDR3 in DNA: TGTGCCACCAGTGATCCGAATGGGTTAGGGGCCAACGTCCTGACTTTC.

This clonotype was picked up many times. The DNA of the CDR3 is TGCGCCAGCAGCCCGGACGGGCAGTCCTACGAGCAGTACTTC. It codes for CASSPDGQSYEQYF. The gene calls are TRBV5-1 and TRBJ2-7; D remains ambiguous. Deletions cut 4 bases from V and 1 base from J, with 12 bases between. Germline V lookup: CDR1 SGHRS, CDR2 YFSETQ. The CDR3 is 14 amino acids.

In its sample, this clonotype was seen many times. DNA for the CDR3: TGTGCCAGCAGTGAAGCAGGGGGCTCGAACTATGGCTACACCTTC. This gives the protein CASSEAGGSNYGYTF. The rearrangement joins TRBV6-1 to TRBJ1-2; 7 nucleotides match TRBD1. The length of the CDR3 is 15 residues. Trimming removed 0 bases from V and 2 bases from J; junction bases left unmatched: 3. Germline V gene sequence: CDR1 MNHNS, CDR2 SASEGT.

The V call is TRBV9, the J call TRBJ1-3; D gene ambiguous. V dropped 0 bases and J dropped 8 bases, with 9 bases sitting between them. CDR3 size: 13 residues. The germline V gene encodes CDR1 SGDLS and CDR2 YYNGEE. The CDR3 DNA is TGTGCCAGCAGCGTAGTCAGCGAAGACACCATATATTTT. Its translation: CASSVVSEDTIYF.

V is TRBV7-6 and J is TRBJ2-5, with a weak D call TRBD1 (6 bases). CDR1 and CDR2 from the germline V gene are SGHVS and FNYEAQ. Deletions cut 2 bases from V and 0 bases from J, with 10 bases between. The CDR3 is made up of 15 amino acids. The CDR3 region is CASSLPGTNQETQYF. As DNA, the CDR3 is TGTGCCAGCAGCTTACCCGGGACAAACCAAGAGACCCAGTACTTC.

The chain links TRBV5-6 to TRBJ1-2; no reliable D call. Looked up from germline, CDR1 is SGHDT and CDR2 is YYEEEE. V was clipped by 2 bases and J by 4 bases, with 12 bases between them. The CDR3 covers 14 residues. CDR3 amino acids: CASSFPNTGYGYTF. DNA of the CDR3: TGTGCCAGCAGCTTCCCAAACACGGGCTATGGCTACACCTTC.

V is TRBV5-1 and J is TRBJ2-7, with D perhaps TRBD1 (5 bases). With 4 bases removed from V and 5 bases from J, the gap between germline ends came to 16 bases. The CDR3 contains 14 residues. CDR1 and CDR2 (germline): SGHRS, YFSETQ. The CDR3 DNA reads TGCGCCAGCAGCCCCCTGGGGTCAGGGAACGAGCAGTACTTC. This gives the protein CASSPLGSGNEQYF.

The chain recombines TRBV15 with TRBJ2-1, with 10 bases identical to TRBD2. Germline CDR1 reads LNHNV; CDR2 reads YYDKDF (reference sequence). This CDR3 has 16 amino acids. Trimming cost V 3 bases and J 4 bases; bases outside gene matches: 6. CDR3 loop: CATSSQVSGGYNEQFF. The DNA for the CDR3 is TGTGCCACCAGCAGCCAAGTTAGCGGGGGGTACAATGAGCAGTTCTTC.

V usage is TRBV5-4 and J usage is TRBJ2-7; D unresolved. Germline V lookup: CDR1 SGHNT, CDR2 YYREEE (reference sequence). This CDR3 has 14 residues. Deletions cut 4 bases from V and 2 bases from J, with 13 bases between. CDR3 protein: CASSVHPGPYEQYF. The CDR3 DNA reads TGTGCCAGCAGCGTACACCCAGGACCCTACGAGCAGTACTTC.

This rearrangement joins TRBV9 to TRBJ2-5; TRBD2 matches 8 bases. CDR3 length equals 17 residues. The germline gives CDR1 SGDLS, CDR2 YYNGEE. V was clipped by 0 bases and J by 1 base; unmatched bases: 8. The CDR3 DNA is TGTGCCAGCAGCGTAGGAGACAGCGGGGGTGCCCAAGAGACCCAGTACTTC. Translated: CASSVGDSGGAQETQYF.

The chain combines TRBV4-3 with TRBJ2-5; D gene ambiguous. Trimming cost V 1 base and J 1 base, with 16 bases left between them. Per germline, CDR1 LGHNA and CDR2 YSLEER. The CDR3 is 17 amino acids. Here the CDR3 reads CASSQGLGRDVQETQYF. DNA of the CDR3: TGCGCCAGCAGCCAAGGTCTCGGACGCGACGTCCAAGAGACCCAGTACTTC.

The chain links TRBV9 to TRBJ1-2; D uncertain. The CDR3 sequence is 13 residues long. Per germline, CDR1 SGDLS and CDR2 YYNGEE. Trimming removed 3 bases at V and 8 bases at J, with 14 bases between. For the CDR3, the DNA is TGTGCCAGCAGCGCAATGGGGAGCGGCGGCTACACCTTC. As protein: CASSAMGSGGYTF.

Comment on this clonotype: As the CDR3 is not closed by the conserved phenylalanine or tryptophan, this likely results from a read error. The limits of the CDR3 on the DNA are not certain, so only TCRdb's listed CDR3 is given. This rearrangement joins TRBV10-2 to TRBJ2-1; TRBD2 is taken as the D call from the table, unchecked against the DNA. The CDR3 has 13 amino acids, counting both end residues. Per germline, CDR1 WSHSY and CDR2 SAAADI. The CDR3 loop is CTSSESTLVNRFV.

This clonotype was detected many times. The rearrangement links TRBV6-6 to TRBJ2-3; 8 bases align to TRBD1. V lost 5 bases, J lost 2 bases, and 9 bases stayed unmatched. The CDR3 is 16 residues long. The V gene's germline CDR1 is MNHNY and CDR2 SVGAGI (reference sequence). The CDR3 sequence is CASSNYGTGDTDTQYF. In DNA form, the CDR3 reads TGTGCCAGCAGTAACTACGGGACAGGAGACACAGATACGCAGTATTTT.

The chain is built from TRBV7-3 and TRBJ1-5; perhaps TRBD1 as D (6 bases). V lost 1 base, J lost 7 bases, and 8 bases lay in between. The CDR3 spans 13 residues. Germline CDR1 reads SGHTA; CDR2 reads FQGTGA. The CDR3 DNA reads TGTGCCAGCAGCTTAATTGGGGGCCAGCCCCAGCATTTT. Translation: CASSLIGGQPQHF.

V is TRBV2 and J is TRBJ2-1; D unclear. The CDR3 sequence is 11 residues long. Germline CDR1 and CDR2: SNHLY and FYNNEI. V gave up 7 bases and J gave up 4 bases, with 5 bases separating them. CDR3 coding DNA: TGTGCCAGCATCTCGTACAATGAGCAGTTCTTC. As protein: CASISYNEQFF.

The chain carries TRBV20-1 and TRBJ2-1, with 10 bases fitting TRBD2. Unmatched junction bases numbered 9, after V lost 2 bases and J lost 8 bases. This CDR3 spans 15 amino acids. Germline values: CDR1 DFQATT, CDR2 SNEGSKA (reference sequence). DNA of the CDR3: TGCAGTGCTAGACTAGGCCTAGCGGGGGTGCATGAGCAGTTCTTC. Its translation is CSARLGLAGVHEQFF.